A single sample is the source of the 18 T cell receptor beta chains below, sequenced in a study of long-term antiretroviral therapy in people with HIV. Version v3.0 of the immunoSEQ assay was performed at survey level. Libraries were prepared by immunoSEQ multiplex PCR; TCRdb keeps only in-frame clonotypes and omits some of them. The repertoire holds 8,000 to 10,000 clones, about 81% seen once, with about 15% in the top ten. The specimen comprised unsorted PBMCs, sampled 0.7 years after starting antiretroviral therapy. These receptors were taken from a man in his forties with HIV.

CDR3 DNA sequence: TGTGCCAGCAGCCTCACCAACGCGGGGCAGCCCCAGCATTTT. Its protein product is CASSLTNAGQPQHF. V and J are TRBV28 and TRBJ1-5; D is uncertain. Germline CDR1 reads MDHEN; CDR2 reads SYDVKM. V lost 6 bases, J lost 7 bases, and 16 bases lay in between. The CDR3 loop spans 14 amino acids.

This chain links TRBV28 with TRBJ2-6; D uncertain. Germline V gives CDR1 MDHEN, CDR2 SYDVKM. V lost 1 base and J lost 0, with 4 bases in between. The CDR3 is 15 amino acids. The CDR3 reads CASSLLFSGANVLTF. CDR3 nucleotide sequence: TGTGCCAGCAGTTTATTGTTCTCTGGGGCCAACGTCCTGACTTTC.

The rearrangement links TRBV19 to TRBJ1-2, with 7 positions matching TRBD1. The CDR3 consists of 16 residues. J gave up 4 bases and V 1 base, and 9 bases lay outside the gene matches. From germline, CDR1 is LNHDA and CDR2 SQIVND (reference sequence). This CDR3 is CASSIARTGPFYGYTF. Here the CDR3 DNA reads TGTGCCAGTAGTATAGCCCGGACAGGTCCCTTCTATGGCTACACCTTC.

The chain recombines TRBV6-1 with TRBJ2-7; TRBD1 might be the D (5 bases). The ends were cut back, 7 bases at V and 5 bases at J, with 12 bases in the middle. Germline CDR1 MNHNS, CDR2 SASEGT. This CDR3 comprises 12 residues. CDR3 DNA: TGTGCCAGCACTACAGGTTATAACGAGCAGTACTTC. Translating gives CASTTGYNEQYF.

The CDR3 here is CASSFGTGLNTEAFF. The CDR3 DNA follows: TGCGCCAGCAGCTTTGGAACAGGCTTGAACACTGAAGCTTTCTTT. This chain links TRBV5-1 with TRBJ1-1, with D possibly TRBD1 on 5 matching bases. V was trimmed by 2 bases and J by 0 bases, leaving 11 bases between them. From germline, CDR1 is SGHRS and CDR2 YFSETQ. This CDR3 region has 15 residues.

J is TRBJ1-1 and V is TRBV6-5; TRBD1 is a possible D gene (5 bases). This CDR3 spans 13 amino acids. The germline V and J ends were trimmed by 6 bases and 0 bases, with 8 bases remaining between them. The germline gives CDR1 MNHEY, CDR2 SVGAGI. The CDR3 region is CASRTDLNTEAFF. The CDR3 DNA is TGTGCCAGCAGGACAGATTTGAACACTGAAGCTTTCTTT.

The CDR3 DNA is TGTGCCAGCTCACCCGGAACAGGGGGCGCGGGTGAAAAACTGTTTTTT. Protein: CASSPGTGGAGEKLFF. The V call is TRBV18, the J call TRBJ1-4; 9 nucleotides align to TRBD1. The CDR3 is 16 amino acids. Germline V gives CDR1 KGHSH, CDR2 LQKENI. The J segment lost 7 bases and the V segment lost 3 bases, leaving 9 bases of the junction unmatched.

This clone was observed a single time. The chain links TRBV5-1 to TRBJ2-1; D perhaps matches TRBD1 (6 bases). In germline, CDR1 is SGHRS, CDR2 YFSETQ. V lost 0 bases and J lost 4, with 8 bases in between. The CDR3 consists of 14 residues. The CDR3 sequence: CASSLGQEYNEQFF. In DNA form, the CDR3 reads TGCGCCAGCAGCTTGGGACAGGAGTACAATGAGCAGTTCTTC.

The genes are TRBV4-1 and TRBJ1-2, with TRBD1 as a possible D gene (5 bases). The germline V gene encodes CDR1 MGHRA and CDR2 YSYEKL. V lost 0 bases and J lost 9, with 23 bases in between. The CDR3 length is 17 residues. In DNA form, the CDR3 reads TGCGCCAGCAGCCAAGATCGCACCGTCCAGGGTCTAGTTCGCTACACCTTC. This encodes CASSQDRTVQGLVRYTF.

The chain is built from TRBV6-6 and TRBJ2-7, with TRBD1 identical over 9 bases. CDR3 length equals 15 residues. The junction had 9 bases not matched to a gene; V was cut back by 6 bases and J by 3 bases. Germline CDR1 and CDR2: MNHNY and SVGAGI (reference sequence). CDR3 DNA: TGTGCCAGCAGCGCTACGGGACAGGGATTCTACGAGCAGTACTTC. This encodes CASSATGQGFYEQYF.

The chain couples TRBV30 to TRBJ2-7; D call uncertain. The CDR3 runs to 16 residues. Per the germline V gene, CDR1 is GTSNPN and CDR2 is SVGIG (reference sequence). The V gene lost 4 bases and the J gene lost 1 base, with 20 bases spanning the gap. CDR3 residues: CAWKSVAAIGSYEQYF. DNA for the CDR3: TGTGCCTGGAAGAGTGTGGCAGCGATCGGGTCCTACGAGCAGTACTTC. Drawing the rest from reference TRBV30 and TRBJ2-7, the complete variable domain is SQTIHQWPATLVQPVGSPLSLECTVEGTSNPNLYWYRQAAGRGLQLLFYSVGIGQISSEVPQNLSASRPQDRQFILSSKKLLLSDSGFYLCAWKSVAAIGSYEQYFGPGTRLTVT.

The CDR3 sequence: CSGQGLAYEQYF. The CDR3 DNA reads TGCAGCGGCCAGGGACTAGCTTACGAGCAGTACTTC. This chain connects TRBV29-1 to TRBJ2-7; 9 bases align to TRBD2. Germline lookup yields CDR1 SQVTM and CDR2 ANQGSEA. The CDR3 covers 12 residues. V lost 7 bases to trimming and J lost 4 bases; unmatched junction nucleotides: 5.

V gene TRBV18 combines with J gene TRBJ1-4; D is uncertain. CDR1 is KGHSH, CDR2 LQKENI, per germline. CDR3 length: 14 amino acids. Trimming left V 6 bases short and J 0 bases short, with 8 bases between. For the CDR3, the DNA is TGTGCCAGCTCCCCCCTCGCAACTAATGAAAAACTGTTTTTT. Translated: CASSPLATNEKLFF.

The chain has TRBV6-1 and TRBJ2-7; D remains ambiguous. This CDR3 contains 11 residues. Between the trimmed V and J ends, which lost 4 bases and 5 bases, there was a span of 6 bases. In germline, CDR1 is MNHNS, CDR2 SASEGT. CDR3 in amino acids: CASSVFDEQYF. DNA for the CDR3: TGTGCCAGCAGTGTGTTCGACGAGCAGTACTTC.

The chain's CDR3 is CASSFGLANYNEQFF. CDR3 sequence (DNA): TGTGCCAGCAGTTTTGGCCTAGCTAACTACAATGAGCAGTTCTTC. The chain is built from TRBV27 and TRBJ2-1, with a weak D call TRBD2 (5 bases). Trimming left V 3 bases short and J 3 bases short, with 12 bases between. This CDR3 is 15 amino acids long. CDR1 is MNHEY, CDR2 SMNVEV, per germline (reference sequence).

The J gene is TRBJ1-2, the V gene TRBV6-1; tentative D call: TRBD1 (5 bases). The CDR3 totals 14 residues. In germline, CDR1 is MNHNS, CDR2 SASEGT. Between the trimmed V and J ends, which lost 0 bases and 2 bases, there was a span of 7 bases. The CDR3 loop reads CASSEAQENYGYTF. The DNA of the CDR3 is TGTGCCAGCAGTGAAGCACAGGAGAACTATGGCTACACCTTC.

This clone was observed a single time. The gene calls are TRBV7-6 and TRBJ2-7; D unresolved. This CDR3 has 13 residues. V was trimmed by 1 base and J by 4 bases, leaving 8 bases between them. Germline CDR1 reads SGHVS; CDR2 reads FNYEAQ. CDR3: CASSLVGGYEQYF. The CDR3, as DNA: TGTGCCAGCAGCTTAGTTGGCGGATACGAGCAGTACTTC.

The CDR3 DNA reads as TGCGCCAGCAGCTTGGGGCAGGACCTAGCCAAAAACATTCAGTACTTC. Translation gives CASSLGQDLAKNIQYF. The rearrangement joins TRBV5-1 to TRBJ2-4; D is ambiguous. Germline CDR1 SGHRS, CDR2 YFSETQ. The length of the CDR3 is 16 residues. V lost 0 bases and J lost 0, with 10 bases in between.